In this sample, the clone carrying this TCR beta chain turned up a few times. Its antigen is not identified. Germline V gene lookup returns CDR1 LNHDA and CDR2 SQIVND (reference sequence). The CDR3 runs to 17 residues. V lost 3 bases and J lost 0; bases outside the gene matches: 7. The data derive from a study of early T cells in non-severe SARS-CoV-2 infection. Study summary: Sequencing targeted bulk RNA from unsorted whole blood, leaving chains unpaired. Findings and limits, study-wide: A preference for anti-spike CD8 responses marked VDJdb matching, which missed private and CD4 specificities.

Individual cDNA molecules received unique molecular identifiers during library preparation. Each CDR3 protein gets one entry after TCRdb re-called the 5' RACE reads with MiXCR. The sample has around 40,000 distinct CDR3 sequences, under 8% seen once. The sequence derives from an adult who was a healthcare worker with PCR-confirmed SARS-CoV-2 infection or an uninfected control (not recorded which). Input material: whole blood. J is TRBJ2-5 and V is TRBV19; 10 nucleotides align to TRBD2. The CDR3 region is CASSMGLARSYQETQYF. For the CDR3, the DNA is TGTGCCAGTAGTATGGGACTAGCGAGATCGTACCAAGAGACCCAGTACTTC.